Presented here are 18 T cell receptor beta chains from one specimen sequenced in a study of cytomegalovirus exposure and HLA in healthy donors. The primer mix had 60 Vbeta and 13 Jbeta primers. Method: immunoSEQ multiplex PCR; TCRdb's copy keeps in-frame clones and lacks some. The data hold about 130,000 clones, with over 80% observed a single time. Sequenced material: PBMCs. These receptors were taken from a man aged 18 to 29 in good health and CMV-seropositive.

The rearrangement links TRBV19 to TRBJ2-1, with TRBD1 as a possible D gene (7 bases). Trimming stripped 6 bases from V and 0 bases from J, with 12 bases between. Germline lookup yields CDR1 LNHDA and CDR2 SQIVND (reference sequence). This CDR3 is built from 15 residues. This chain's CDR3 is CASSWGDSSYNEQFF. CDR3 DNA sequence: TGTGCCAGTAGCTGGGGGGACAGCTCCTACAATGAGCAGTTCTTC.

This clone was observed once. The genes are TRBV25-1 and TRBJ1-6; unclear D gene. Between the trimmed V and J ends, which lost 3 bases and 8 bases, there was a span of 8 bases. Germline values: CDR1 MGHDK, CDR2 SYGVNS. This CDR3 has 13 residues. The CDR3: CASSEAEHSPLHF. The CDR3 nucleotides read TGTGCCAGCAGTGAGGCAGAACATTCACCCCTCCACTTT.

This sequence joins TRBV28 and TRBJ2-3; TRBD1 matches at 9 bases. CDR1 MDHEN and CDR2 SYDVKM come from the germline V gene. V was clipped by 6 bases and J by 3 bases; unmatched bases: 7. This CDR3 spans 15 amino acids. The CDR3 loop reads CASRPGQGVTDTQYF. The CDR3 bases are TGTGCCAGCAGACCGGGACAGGGAGTAACAGATACGCAGTATTTT. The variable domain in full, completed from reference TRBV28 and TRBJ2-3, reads DVKVTQSSRYLVKRTGEKVFLECVQDMDHENMFWYRQDPGLGLRLIYFSYDVKMKEKGDIPEGYSVSREKKERFSLILESASTNQTSMYLCASRPGQGVTDTQYFGPGTRLTVL.

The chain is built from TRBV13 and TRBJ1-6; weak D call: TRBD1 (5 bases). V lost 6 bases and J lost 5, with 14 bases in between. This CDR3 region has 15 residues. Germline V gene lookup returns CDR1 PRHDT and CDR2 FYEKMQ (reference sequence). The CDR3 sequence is CASSWTNSNNSPLHF. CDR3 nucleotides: TGTGCCAGCAGTTGGACAAATTCAAATAATTCACCCCTCCACTTT.

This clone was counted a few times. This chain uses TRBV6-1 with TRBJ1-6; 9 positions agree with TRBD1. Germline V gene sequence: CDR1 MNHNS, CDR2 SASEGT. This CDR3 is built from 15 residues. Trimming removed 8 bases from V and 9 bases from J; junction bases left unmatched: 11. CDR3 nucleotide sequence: TGTGCCAGCGGGGAACGGACAGGGGCGATTTCACCCCTCCACTTT. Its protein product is CASGERTGAISPLHF.

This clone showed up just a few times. Here the CDR3 reads CASSEIGTANTEAFF. The CDR3 DNA sequence: TGTGCCAGCAGTGAAATAGGGACAGCGAACACTGAAGCTTTCTTT. The V and J genes are TRBV6-1 and TRBJ1-1; TRBD1 matches at 7 bases. Germline loops: CDR1 MNHNS, CDR2 SASEGT. The trim removed 2 bases at V and 1 base at J, leaving 4 bases unmatched. This CDR3 spans 15 amino acids.

DNA for the CDR3: TGCGCCAGCAGTCCCCTAGAACAGGGGGCTCCCCACGAGCAGTACTTC. Amino acid sequence: CASSPLEQGAPHEQYF. The chain links TRBV23-1 to TRBJ2-7, with 9 bases that match TRBD1. TRBV23-1 is identified as an open reading frame with a role that is uncertain. The V gene end was trimmed by 4 bases and the J gene end by 5 bases; junction bases not matched to a gene: 12. CDR3 size: 16 residues.

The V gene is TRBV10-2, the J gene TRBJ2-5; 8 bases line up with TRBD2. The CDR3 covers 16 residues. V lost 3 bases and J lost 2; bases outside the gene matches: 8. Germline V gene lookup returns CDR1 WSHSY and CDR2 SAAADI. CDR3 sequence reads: CASSDHTSGVQETQYF. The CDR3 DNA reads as TGCGCCAGCAGTGACCACACTAGCGGAGTACAAGAGACCCAGTACTTC.

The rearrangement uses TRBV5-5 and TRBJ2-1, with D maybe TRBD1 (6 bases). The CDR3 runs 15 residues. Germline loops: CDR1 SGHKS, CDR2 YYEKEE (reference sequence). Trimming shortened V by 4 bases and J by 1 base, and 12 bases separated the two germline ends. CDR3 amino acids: CASSTDRQSYNEQFF. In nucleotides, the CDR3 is TGTGCCAGCAGCACAGACAGGCAATCCTACAATGAGCAGTTCTTC.

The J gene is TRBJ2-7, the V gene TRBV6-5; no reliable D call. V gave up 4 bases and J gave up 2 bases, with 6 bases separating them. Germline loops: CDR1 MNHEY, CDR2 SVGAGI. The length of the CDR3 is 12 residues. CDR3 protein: CASSSRPYEQYF. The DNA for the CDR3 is TGTGCCAGCAGTTCGCGGCCCTACGAGCAGTACTTC.

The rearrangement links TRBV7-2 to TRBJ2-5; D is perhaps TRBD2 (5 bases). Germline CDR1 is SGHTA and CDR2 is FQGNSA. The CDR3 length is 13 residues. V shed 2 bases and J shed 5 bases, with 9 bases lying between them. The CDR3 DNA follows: TGTGCCAGCAGCTTACTCGGGGTGGAGACCCAGTACTTC. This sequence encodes CASSLLGVETQYF.

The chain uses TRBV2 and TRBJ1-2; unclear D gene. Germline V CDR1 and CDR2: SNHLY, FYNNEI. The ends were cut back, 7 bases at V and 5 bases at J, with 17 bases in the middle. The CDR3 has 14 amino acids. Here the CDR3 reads CASTREGGTYGYTF. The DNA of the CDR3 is TGTGCCAGCACCCGCGAGGGAGGAACTTATGGCTACACCTTC.

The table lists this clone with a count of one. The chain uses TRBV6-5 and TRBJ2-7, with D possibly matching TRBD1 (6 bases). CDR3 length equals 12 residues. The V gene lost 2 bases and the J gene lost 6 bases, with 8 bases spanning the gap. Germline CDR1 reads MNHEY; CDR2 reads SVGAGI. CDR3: CASSYLGGEQYF. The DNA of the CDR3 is TGTGCCAGCAGTTACCTAGGGGGCGAGCAGTACTTC.

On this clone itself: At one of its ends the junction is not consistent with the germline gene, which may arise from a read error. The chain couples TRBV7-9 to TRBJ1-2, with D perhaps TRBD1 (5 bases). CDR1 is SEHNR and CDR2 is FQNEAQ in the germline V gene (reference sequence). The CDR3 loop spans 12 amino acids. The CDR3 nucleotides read TGTTCCAGCAGCTTAGAGGGGTTTGGCTACACCTTC. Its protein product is CSSSLEGFGYTF.

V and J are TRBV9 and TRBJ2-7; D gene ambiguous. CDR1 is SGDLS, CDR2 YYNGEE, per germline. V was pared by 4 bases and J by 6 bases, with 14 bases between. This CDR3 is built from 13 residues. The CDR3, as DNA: TGTGCCAGCAGCCCTCGGGTAGTTGGCGAGCAGTACTTC. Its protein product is CASSPRVVGEQYF.

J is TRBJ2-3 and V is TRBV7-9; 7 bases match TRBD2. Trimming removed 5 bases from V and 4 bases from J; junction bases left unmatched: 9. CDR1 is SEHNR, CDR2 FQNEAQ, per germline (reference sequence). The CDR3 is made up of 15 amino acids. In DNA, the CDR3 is TGTGCCAGCAGCGGGGGGACTACCTTTCCAGATACGCAGTATTTT. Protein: CASSGGTTFPDTQYF.

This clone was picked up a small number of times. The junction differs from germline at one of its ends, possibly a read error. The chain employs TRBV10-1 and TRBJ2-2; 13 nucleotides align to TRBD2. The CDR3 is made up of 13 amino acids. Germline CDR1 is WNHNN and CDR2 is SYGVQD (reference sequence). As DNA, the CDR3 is TGCGCCAGCAGCCCGGGACTAGCGGGGCCGGCTGTTTTT. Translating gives CASSPGLAGPAVF.

CDR3 in DNA: TGTGCCAGCAGCAGGACTGCCCCGGAAGCTTTCTTT. This codes for CASSRTAPEAFF. V usage is TRBV11-2 and J usage is TRBJ1-1; no clear D gene. Germline V gene data show CDR1 as SGHAT and CDR2 as FQNNGV. The CDR3 is made up of 12 amino acids. The V end lost 5 bases, the J end lost 8 bases, and 12 bases lay between the germline ends.